This TCR beta chain was observed in a study of T-cell reconstitution after alpha-beta-depleted transplantation in children. Study results and caveats: Reported findings indicate that, about two months after transplant, alpha-beta T cells came from several hundred expanded clones, which were derived from non-depleted graft cells. Newly produced T cells mostly provided counts and TCRbeta diversity after one year, as hyperexpanded clones declined. From surviving recipient T cells and thymic progenitors came the high day-60 TCRbeta diversity observed in some patients.

Trimming took 3 bases from V and 4 from J, leaving 19 bases between them. The length of the CDR3 is 15 residues. CDR1 DFQATT and CDR2 SNEGSKA come from the germline V gene (reference sequence). As it was prepared, the TCRbeta library received unique molecular identifiers. MiXCR, run by TCRdb on the PCR reads, gives a single entry per CDR3 protein. This sample has almost 250,000 distinct CDR3 sequences, with about 26% found just once. This clonotype was observed at least ten times. Its antigen is not known. This clonotype originated in a girl aged 2 to 9 with Fanconi anemia, due to receive a stem cell transplant. This sequence joins TRBV20-1 and TRBJ2-7; D tentatively reads TRBD1 or TRBD2 (5 bases each). The input for sequencing was PBMCs, taken before TCRalphabeta/CD19-depleted stem cell transplant. CDR3 DNA: TGCAGTGCTAGGGGACGGGGCAGTAGTTTGTACGAGCAGTACTTC. Its translation is CSARGRGSSLYEQYF.